This T cell receptor (beta chain) originates from a study of shared clonotypes between healthy human individuals. Overall study results and limits: Memory subsets generally showed smaller estimated richness than naive subsets did.

The CDR3 has 16 residues. Germline V gene sequence: CDR1 SGHNT, CDR2 YYREEE (reference sequence). V shed 4 bases and J 2 bases; nucleotides not matched to a gene: 11. Comments on this clone: Its cognate antigen is unknown.

Measured with immunoSEQ multiplex PCR; TCRdb has only the in-frame clones, and not every one. Of approximately 1.1 million clones listed, more than 75% are singletons. The chain employs TRBV5-4 and TRBJ2-7; 8 positions match TRBD1. This TCR derives from a man between 18 and 29 years old in good health. Some clones in this sample may be carry-over from other donors' samples. Sequencing input: memory CD4+ T cells from PBMCs. Subset denoted: CD45RA-negative fraction. The CDR3 protein is CASSPTWTGFTYEQYF. The DNA of the CDR3 is TGTGCCAGCAGCCCGACCTGGACAGGGTTTACCTACGAGCAGTACTTC.